Presented here are 9 T cell receptor beta chains from one specimen sequenced in a study of shared clonotypes between healthy human individuals. Method: immunoSEQ multiplex PCR; TCRdb's copy keeps in-frame clones and lacks some. The table lists some 1.4 million clones, roughly 95% of them singletons. The sequencing sample was made of naive CD4+ T cells sorted from blood. Documented subset: CD45RA+ positively selected. These receptors all stem from a man aged 30-40 years in good health.

The J gene is TRBJ2-7, the V gene TRBV25-1; a weak D match, TRBD2 (7 bases). Germline values: CDR1 MGHDK, CDR2 SYGVNS. This CDR3 spans 15 amino acids. V shed 0 bases and J shed 5 bases, with 14 bases lying between them. The CDR3 DNA reads TGTGCCAGCAGTGAATATAGGGGGGGCAGGGACGAGCAGTACTTC. This sequence encodes CASSEYRGGRDEQYF.

The chain carries TRBV5-1 and TRBJ2-7; perhaps TRBD1 as D (6 bases). Trimming removed 3 bases at V and 2 bases at J, with 18 bases between. CDR3 length: 16 residues. Germline V gene lookup returns CDR1 SGHRS and CDR2 YFSETQ. This CDR3 is CASSSQGPQVAYEQYF. The CDR3 bases are TGCGCCAGCAGCTCACAGGGTCCTCAGGTGGCCTACGAGCAGTACTTC.

The V gene is TRBV6-1, the J gene TRBJ2-3; unclear D gene. The CDR3 covers 15 residues. Germline V CDR1 and CDR2: MNHNS, SASEGT. V was pared by 6 bases and J by 8 bases, with 21 bases between. CDR3 amino acids: CASRESWAELGTQYF. The CDR3 nucleotides read TGTGCCAGCAGGGAAAGCTGGGCGGAATTGGGTACGCAGTATTTT.

On this clone: The identical CDR3 is also encoded by other nucleotide sequences in the sample. The V gene is TRBV15, the J gene TRBJ2-7; D call uncertain. The V gene lost 0 bases and the J gene lost 3 bases, with 6 bases spanning the gap. This CDR3 contains 13 residues. The germline V gene has CDR1 LNHNV and CDR2 YYDKDF (reference sequence). Written as DNA, the CDR3 is TGTGCCACCAGCAGAGATCTTAGCTACGAGCAGTACTTC. It specifies CATSRDLSYEQYF.

V and J are TRBV7-9 and TRBJ1-2; D is undetermined. V gave up 4 bases and J gave up 4 bases, with 10 bases separating them. This CDR3 is 13 amino acids long. Germline CDR1 SEHNR, CDR2 FQNEAQ (reference sequence). The CDR3 sequence: CASSSDRFYGYTF. CDR3 sequence (DNA): TGTGCCAGCAGCTCAGACCGCTTCTATGGCTACACCTTC.

The chain has TRBV30 and TRBJ1-4; tentative D call: TRBD1 (6 bases). From germline, CDR1 is GTSNPN and CDR2 SVGIG (reference sequence). V dropped 4 bases and J dropped 4 bases, with 25 bases sitting between them. This CDR3 has 18 amino acids. The CDR3 DNA is TGTGCCTGGAAACCCCCCCAGGGGCGGGGGGGGTTTAATGAAAAACTGTTTTTT. Translated: CAWKPPQGRGGFNEKLFF.

The V call is TRBV25-1, the J call TRBJ2-5; the D is unclear. The germline V and J ends were trimmed by 8 bases and 5 bases, with 9 bases remaining between them. Looked up from germline, CDR1 is MGHDK and CDR2 is SYGVNS. This CDR3 is 11 amino acids long. The CDR3 DNA reads as TGTGCCAGCCTCTTGGGGGAGACCCAGTACTTC. Translated, it gives CASLLGETQYF. The full variable domain, its missing parts supplied by reference TRBV25-1 and TRBJ2-5, is EADIYQTPRYLVIGTGKKITLECSQTMGHDKMYWYQQDPGMELHLIHYSYGVNSTEKGDLSSESTVSRIRTEHFPLTLESARPSHTSQYLCASLLGETQYFGPGTRLLVL.

The gene calls are TRBV5-6 and TRBJ2-5; D is possibly TRBD1 (5 bases). The CDR3 spans 15 residues. V lost 0 bases, J lost 3 bases, and 12 bases lay in between. CDR1 and CDR2 from the germline V gene are SGHDT and YYEEEE. The CDR3: CASSLEWTIKETQYF. The CDR3 DNA is TGTGCCAGCAGCTTGGAGTGGACAATTAAAGAGACCCAGTACTTC.

V gene TRBV6-1 combines with J gene TRBJ2-7; a possible D gene is TRBD1 (5 bases). The V gene's germline CDR1 is MNHNS and CDR2 SASEGT. There are 12 residues in the CDR3. Between the trimmed V and J ends, which lost 8 bases and 5 bases, there was a span of 13 bases. The CDR3 protein is CASGAGFHEQYF. CDR3 coding DNA: TGTGCCAGCGGGGCAGGGTTCCACGAGCAGTACTTC.